Here is one TCR beta chain with its context. Its antigen remains undetermined. No per-base quality is available; no much larger clone lies one base away. These data originate in a study of CD8+ T cells in alopecia areata (dated by TCRdb to the late 2010s). With respect to the entire study: Treated patients were enrolled in an open-label pilot trial of oral tofacitinib at 5 to 10 mg twice daily for moderate-to-severe alopecia areata. RNA was extracted with the PAXgene miRNA kit for fixed scalp, the miRNeasy kit for PBMCs, and the RNeasy kit for mouse skin. Patients on tofacitinib were biopsied at baseline and after 4 and 24 weeks of treatment, and several of the patients also had a later scalp biopsy. In humans, TCRbeta sequencing was performed on scalp tissue and on sorted CD4+ and CD8+ peripheral blood T cells from healthy controls and from patients with patchy or totalis/universalis alopecia areata. Disease severity in treated patients was measured with the SALT score, which quantifies the percentage of affected scalp surface area. Patients stayed on tofacitinib for 6 to 18 months and then had 6 months of follow-up off drug so that delayed response and recurrence could be assessed. immunoSEQ multiplex PCR using 35 Vbeta forward primers and 13 Jbeta reverse primers was used to amplify TCRbeta CDR3 regions. Scalp clonality was compared among normal scalp (n=4), patchy alopecia areata scalp (n=8), and alopecia totalis/universalis scalp (n=8). In both human patients and the C3H/HeJ mouse model, the study applied high-throughput TCRbeta sequencing to look at T cell clonal expansion in alopecia areata. Here is what the overall study found, with its caveats: Compared with normal scalp, lesional scalp, particularly in alopecia totalis/universalis, had higher clonality and more expanded CD8+ clones, which suggests antigenic drive. Unlike mouse skin, which is dominated by gammadelta T cells, normal human skin has resident alphabeta T cells that are also sequenced, and this complicates analysis of the scalp TCR repertoire. With tofacitinib, both scalp clonality and the number of expanded CD8+ clones among the top 100 scalp clones went down significantly. The treated cohort was small, with a single nonresponder, so links between baseline CD8+ expansion and response need larger studies. During tofacitinib treatment, many expanded lesional clones remained in scalp and blood, and this persistence may partly explain relapse after treatment is stopped. TCR sequences shared between patients were less clear than in mice, possibly partly because of HLA diversity in the patient population.

The library was generated by the immunoSEQ multiplex PCR assay. RNA was extracted from all samples and reverse transcribed into cDNA, which served as template for TCR sequencing. SuperScript III was used to make first-strand cDNA, primed with a 2:1 mix of oligo-dT and random hexamers. A synthetic immune receptor repertoire was used to gauge amplification bias, and whatever bias remained was removed computationally. In the authors' own workflow: Raw reads were preprocessed to remove errors, and CDR3 was defined according to IMGT conventions as the region from the conserved cysteine to phenylalanine. To get clonality, Shannon entropy was normalized by log2 of the number of productive unique TCRs and the result was subtracted from 1. Scalp TCRbeta sequences were cross-referenced with sorted blood CD4 and CD8 repertoires so that the CD4 or CD8 identity of scalp clones could be inferred. This is the immuneACCESS table as TCRdb keeps it, with only in-frame sequences that have V and J called. A part of the clones is gone; compared with another copy, unresolved V genes explain less than half, and the rest is unexplained. Clone size and the V and J calls come from that table; the DNA yielded D and trimming. Here the sample has 120,000 or so clones; 50% to 75% occur a single time. Together, the top ten hold more than 25% of the sample.

The V end loses 7 bases and the J end loses 5 bases, and a stretch of 14 bases separates them. Taken from cysteine to phenylalanine, the CDR3 has 12 residues. This entry keeps only the CDR3 DNA: 36 bases, framed from base 1. From a lookup of the germline V gene, CDR1 and CDR2 are SQVTM and ANQGSEA. The sample's time point label, in plain terms: around 28 days on oral tofacitinib. The sample's treatment or condition, from its label and the paper: oral pan-JAK inhibitor, 5-10 mg twice daily. From alopecia areata patients, peripheral blood was collected along with lesional scalp punch biopsies. PBMCs were isolated by density centrifugation and stained for CD3, CD4 and CD8, after which CD4+ and CD8+ T cells were sorted on a FACSAria.

The clonotype was recovered from a human donor with alopecia areata. Rearrangement joined TRBV29-1 to TRBJ2-5, with no reliable assignment of the D segment. Sequenced material: CD8+ T cells sorted from blood, taken at week 4, from a patient treated with tofacitinib. The CDR3 protein sequence reads: CSGMGIGETQYF. The DNA is TGCAGCGGGATGGGGATCGGGGAGACCCAGTACTTC.